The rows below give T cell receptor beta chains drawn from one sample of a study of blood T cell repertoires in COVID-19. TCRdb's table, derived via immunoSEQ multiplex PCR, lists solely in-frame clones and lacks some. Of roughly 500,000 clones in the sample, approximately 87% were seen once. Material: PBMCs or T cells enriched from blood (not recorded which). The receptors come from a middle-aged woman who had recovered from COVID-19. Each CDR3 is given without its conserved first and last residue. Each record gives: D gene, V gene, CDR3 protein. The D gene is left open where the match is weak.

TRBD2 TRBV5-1 ASSAWTSGMNEQF
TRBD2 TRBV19 ASSSFRRLASHDTQY
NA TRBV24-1 ATSPPRTAKYEQY
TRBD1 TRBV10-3 AITPTGDTNTIY
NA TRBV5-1 ASSLQDINGYT
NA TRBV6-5 ARGSGVGETQY
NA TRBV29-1 SSWGELRGYT
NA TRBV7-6 ASSFAGSSVEQY
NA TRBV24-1 ATSDPDSLASYNEQF
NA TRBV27 ASSLRTVTNEKLF
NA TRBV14 ASSQVLTEYEQY
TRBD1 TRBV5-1 ASSVRQGGNSPLH
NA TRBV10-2 ASSATDTQY
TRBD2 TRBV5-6 ASGTGLAGGEQF
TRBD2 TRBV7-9 ASSSSGRVYNEQF
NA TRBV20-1 SASWGDRSQPQH
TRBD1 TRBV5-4 ASSSPGQGSEKLF
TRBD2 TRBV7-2 ASSPVAGVSEQY
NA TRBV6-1 ASSDREHHGQPQH
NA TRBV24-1 ATSDLYGYT
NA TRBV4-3 ASSQETGSGPQH
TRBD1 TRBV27 ASRPGQGTEAF
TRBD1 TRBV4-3 ASSLGTGGVGSYT
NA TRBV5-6 ASSLAFVRLQETQY
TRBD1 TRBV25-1 ASLGGPGQGTYEQY
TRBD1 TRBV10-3 AIRNVTGGRGYEQY